This T cell receptor (beta chain) was obtained from a study of control samples from healthy donors and cancer patients. Assay used: immunoSEQ multiplex PCR; TCRdb lists only in-frame clones, some missing. The table shows 250,000 to 300,000 clones, with over 75% occurring only once. The germline V and J ends were trimmed by 7 bases and 1 base, with 13 bases remaining between them. Germline CDR1 and CDR2: SNHLY and FYNNEI. The CDR3 is 14 amino acids. The receptor comes from a woman aged 55-70 years with lung cancer. The V gene is TRBV2, the J gene TRBJ1-1; D perhaps matches TRBD1 (6 bases). Sequenced material: PBMCs. DNA for the CDR3: TGTGCCAGCAATAGAATGACAGGGAACACTGAAGCTTTCTTT. It specifies CASNRMTGNTEAFF.